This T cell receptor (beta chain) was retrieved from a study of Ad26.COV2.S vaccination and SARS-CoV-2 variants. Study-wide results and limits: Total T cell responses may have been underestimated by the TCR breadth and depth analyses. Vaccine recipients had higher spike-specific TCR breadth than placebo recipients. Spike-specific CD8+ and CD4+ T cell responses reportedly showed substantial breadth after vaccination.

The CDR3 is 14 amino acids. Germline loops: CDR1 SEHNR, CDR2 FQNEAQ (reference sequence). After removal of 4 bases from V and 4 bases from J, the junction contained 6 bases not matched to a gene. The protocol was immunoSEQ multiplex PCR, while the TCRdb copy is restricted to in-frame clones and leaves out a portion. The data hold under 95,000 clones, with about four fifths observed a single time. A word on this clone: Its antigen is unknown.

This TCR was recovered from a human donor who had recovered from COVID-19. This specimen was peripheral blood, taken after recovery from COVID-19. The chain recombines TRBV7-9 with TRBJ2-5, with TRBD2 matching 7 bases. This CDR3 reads CASSWTGGRETQYF. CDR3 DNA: TGTGCCAGCAGCTGGACGGGAGGCCGAGAGACCCAGTACTTC.